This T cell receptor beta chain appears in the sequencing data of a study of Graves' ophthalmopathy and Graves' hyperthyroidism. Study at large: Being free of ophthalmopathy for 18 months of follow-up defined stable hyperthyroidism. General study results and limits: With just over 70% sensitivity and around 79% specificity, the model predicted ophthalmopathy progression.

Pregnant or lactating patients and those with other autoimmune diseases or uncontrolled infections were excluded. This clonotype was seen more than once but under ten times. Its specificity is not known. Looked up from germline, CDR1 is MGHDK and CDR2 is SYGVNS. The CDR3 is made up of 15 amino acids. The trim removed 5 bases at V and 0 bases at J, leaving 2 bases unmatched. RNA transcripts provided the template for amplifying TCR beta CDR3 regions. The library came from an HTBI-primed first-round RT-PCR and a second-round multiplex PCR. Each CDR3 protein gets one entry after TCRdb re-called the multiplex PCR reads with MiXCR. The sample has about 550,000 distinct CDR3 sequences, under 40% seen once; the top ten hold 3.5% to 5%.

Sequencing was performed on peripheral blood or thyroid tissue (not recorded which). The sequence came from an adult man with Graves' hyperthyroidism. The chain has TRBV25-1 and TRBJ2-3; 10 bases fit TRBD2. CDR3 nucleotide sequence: TGTGCCAGCAGTAAAGCGGGGGGGAGCACAGATACGCAGTATTTT. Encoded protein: CASSKAGGSTDTQYF.